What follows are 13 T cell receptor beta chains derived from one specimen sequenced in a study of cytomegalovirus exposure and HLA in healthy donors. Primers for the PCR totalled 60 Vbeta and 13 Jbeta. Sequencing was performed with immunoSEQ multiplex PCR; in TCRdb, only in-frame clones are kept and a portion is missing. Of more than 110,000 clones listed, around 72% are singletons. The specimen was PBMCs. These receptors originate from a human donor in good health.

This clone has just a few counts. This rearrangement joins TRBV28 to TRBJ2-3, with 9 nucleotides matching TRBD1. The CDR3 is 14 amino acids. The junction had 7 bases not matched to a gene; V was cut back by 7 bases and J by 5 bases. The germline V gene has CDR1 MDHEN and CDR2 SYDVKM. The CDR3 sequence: CASIKQGAGDTQYF. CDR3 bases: TGTGCCAGCATCAAACAGGGGGCGGGAGATACGCAGTATTTT.

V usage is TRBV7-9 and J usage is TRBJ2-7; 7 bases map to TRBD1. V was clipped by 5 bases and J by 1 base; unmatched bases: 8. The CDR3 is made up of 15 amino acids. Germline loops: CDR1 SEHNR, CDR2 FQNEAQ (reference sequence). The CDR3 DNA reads TGTGCCAGCAGCCCCCCGGGACAGAATTCCTACGAGCAGTACTTC. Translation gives CASSPPGQNSYEQYF. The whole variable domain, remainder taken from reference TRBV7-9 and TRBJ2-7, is DTGVSQNPRHKITKRGQNVTFRCDPISEHNRLYWYRQTLGQGPEFLTYFQNEAQLEKSRLLSDRFSAERPKGSFSTLEIQRTEQGDSAMYLCASSPPGQNSYEQYFGPGTRLTVT.

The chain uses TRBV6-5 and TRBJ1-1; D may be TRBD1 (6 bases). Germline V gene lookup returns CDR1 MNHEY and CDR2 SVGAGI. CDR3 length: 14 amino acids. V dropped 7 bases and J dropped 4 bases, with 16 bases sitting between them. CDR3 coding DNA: TGTGCCAGCAAAAAACAGGGCGGAGGCACTGAAGCTTTCTTT. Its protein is CASKKQGGGTEAFF.

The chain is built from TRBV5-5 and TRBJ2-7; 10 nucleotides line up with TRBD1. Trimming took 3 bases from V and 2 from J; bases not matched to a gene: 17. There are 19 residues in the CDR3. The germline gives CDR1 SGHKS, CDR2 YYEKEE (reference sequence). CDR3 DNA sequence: TGTGCCAGCAGCTCCTCTAGAGAGGGACAGGGGATATCAACCTACGAGCAGTACTTC. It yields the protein CASSSSREGQGISTYEQYF.

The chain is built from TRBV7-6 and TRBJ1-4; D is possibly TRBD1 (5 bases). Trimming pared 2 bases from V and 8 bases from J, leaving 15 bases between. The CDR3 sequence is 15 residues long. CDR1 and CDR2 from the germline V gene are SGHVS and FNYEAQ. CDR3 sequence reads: CASSLSRGEGEKLFF. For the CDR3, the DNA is TGTGCCAGCAGCTTATCTAGAGGGGAGGGGGAAAAACTGTTTTTT.

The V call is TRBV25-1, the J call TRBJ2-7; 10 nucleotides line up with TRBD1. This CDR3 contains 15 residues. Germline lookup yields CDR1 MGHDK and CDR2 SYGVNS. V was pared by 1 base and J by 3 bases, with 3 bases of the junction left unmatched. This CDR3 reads CASSELGTGDYEQYF. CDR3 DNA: TGTGCCAGCAGTGAATTAGGGACAGGGGACTACGAGCAGTACTTC.

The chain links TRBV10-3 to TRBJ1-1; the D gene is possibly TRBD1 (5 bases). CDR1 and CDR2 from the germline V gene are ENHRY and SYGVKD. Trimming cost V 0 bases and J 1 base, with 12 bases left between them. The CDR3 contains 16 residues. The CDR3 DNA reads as TGTGCCATCAGTGAGTCGGGGCCCGGTTGGAACACTGAAGCTTTCTTT. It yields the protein CAISESGPGWNTEAFF.

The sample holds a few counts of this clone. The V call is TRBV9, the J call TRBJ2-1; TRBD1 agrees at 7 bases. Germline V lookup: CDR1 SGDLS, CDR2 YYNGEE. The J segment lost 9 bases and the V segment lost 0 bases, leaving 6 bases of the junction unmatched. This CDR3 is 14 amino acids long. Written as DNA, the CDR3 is TGTGCCAGCAGCGTAGGAGGGACAGTGGGTGAGCAGTTCTTC. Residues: CASSVGGTVGEQFF.

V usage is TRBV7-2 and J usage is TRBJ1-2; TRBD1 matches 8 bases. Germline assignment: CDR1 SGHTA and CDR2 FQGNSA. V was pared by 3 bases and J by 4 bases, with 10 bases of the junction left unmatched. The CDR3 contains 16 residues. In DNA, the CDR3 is TGTGCCAGCAGCTTGTCTTCGCAGGGGGCTGGCTATGGCTACACCTTC. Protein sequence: CASSLSSQGAGYGYTF.

The CDR3 spells CASSRQGLETQYF. In nucleotides, the CDR3 is TGTGCCAGCAGCAGACAGGGGTTGGAGACCCAGTACTTC. The chain has TRBV9 and TRBJ2-5; 8 bases fit TRBD1. Germline lookup yields CDR1 SGDLS and CDR2 YYNGEE. The CDR3 loop spans 13 amino acids. V was pared by 4 bases and J by 5 bases, with 4 bases of the junction left unmatched.

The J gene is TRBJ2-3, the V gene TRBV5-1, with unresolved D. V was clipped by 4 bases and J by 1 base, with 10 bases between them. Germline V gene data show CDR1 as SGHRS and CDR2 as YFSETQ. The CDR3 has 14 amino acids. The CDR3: CASSPAVGTDTQYF. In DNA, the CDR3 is TGCGCCAGCAGCCCCGCGGTAGGCACAGATACGCAGTATTTT.

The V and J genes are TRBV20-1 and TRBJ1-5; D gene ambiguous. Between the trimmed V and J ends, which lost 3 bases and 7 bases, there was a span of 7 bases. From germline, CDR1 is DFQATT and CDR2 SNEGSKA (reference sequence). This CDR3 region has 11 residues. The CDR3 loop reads CSARGGQPQHF. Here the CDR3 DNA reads TGCAGTGCTAGGGGCGGGCAGCCCCAGCATTTT.

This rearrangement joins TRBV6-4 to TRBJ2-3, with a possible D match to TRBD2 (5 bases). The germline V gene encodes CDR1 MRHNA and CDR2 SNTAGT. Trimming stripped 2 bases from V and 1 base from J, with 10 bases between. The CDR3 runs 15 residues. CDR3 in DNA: TGTGCCAGCAGTGACGGGGTGGGAGGCACAGATACGCAGTATTTT. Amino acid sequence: CASSDGVGGTDTQYF.